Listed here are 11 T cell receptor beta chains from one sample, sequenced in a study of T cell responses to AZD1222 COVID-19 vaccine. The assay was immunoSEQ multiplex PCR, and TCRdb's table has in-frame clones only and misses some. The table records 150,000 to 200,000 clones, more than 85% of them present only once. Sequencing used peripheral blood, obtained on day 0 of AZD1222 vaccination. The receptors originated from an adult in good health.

CDR3 residues: CASSEHRGGKAFF. The CDR3 DNA reads TGTGCCAGCAGTGAACACAGGGGGGGGAAGGCTTTCTTT. The V gene is TRBV6-1, the J gene TRBJ1-1; 8 bases are a match to TRBD1. V shed 2 bases, J shed 11 bases, and the junction held 7 bases outside the gene matches. The germline V gene encodes CDR1 MNHNS and CDR2 SASEGT. The CDR3 spans 13 residues.

The CDR3 sequence: CASSWEGGEKLFF. Written as DNA, the CDR3 is TGTGCCAGCAGTTGGGAGGGGGGTGAAAAACTGTTTTTT. V gene TRBV6-5 combines with J gene TRBJ1-4; perhaps TRBD1 as D (6 bases). Deletions cut 4 bases from V and 7 bases from J, with 10 bases between. This CDR3 contains 13 residues. Germline CDR1 and CDR2: MNHEY and SVGAGI.

CDR3 coding DNA: TGTGCCAGAAGCTTCGTGCCCCAGCGGGGAAGCTCCTACAATGAGCAGTTCTTC. Translation: CARSFVPQRGSSYNEQFF. The chain uses TRBV5-3 and TRBJ2-1; 7 bases align to TRBD2. TRBV5-3 is marked as an open reading frame, function uncertain. The CDR3 loop spans 18 amino acids. V gave up 2 bases and J gave up 0 bases; unmatched junction bases: 11.

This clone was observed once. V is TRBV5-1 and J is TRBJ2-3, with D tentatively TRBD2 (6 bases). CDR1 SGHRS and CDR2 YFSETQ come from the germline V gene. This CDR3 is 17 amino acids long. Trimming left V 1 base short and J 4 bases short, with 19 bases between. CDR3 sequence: CASSLFGGAAVPDTQYF. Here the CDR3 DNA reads TGCGCCAGCAGCTTGTTCGGCGGGGCCGCGGTTCCAGATACGCAGTATTTT.

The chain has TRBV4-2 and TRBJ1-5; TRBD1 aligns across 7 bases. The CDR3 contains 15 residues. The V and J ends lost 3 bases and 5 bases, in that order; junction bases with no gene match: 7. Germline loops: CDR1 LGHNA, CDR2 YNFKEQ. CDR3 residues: CASSHADRLDQPQHF. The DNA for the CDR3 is TGTGCCAGCAGCCATGCGGACAGGTTGGATCAGCCCCAGCATTTT.

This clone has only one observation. DNA of the CDR3: TGTGCCAGCAGCACTAACGGGGGGACCTACAATGAGCAGTTCTTC. Translation: CASSTNGGTYNEQFF. This rearrangement joins TRBV7-3 to TRBJ2-1; 7 bases are shared with TRBD2. V was pared by 5 bases and J by 2 bases, with 6 bases of the junction left unmatched. Germline CDR1 and CDR2: SGHTA and FQGTGA. The CDR3 length is 15 residues. Drawing the rest from reference TRBV7-3 and TRBJ2-1, the complete variable domain is GAGVSQTPSNKVTEKGKYVELRCDPISGHTALYWYRQSLGQGPEFLIYFQGTGAADDSGLPNDRFFAVRPEGSVSTLKIQRTERGDSAVYLCASSTNGGTYNEQFFGPGTRLTVL.

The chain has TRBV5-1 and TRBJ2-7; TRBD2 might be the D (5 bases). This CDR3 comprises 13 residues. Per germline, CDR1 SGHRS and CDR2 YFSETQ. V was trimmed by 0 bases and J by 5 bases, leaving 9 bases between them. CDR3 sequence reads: CASSLGLRDEQYF. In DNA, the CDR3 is TGCGCCAGCAGCTTGGGATTGAGGGACGAGCAGTACTTC.

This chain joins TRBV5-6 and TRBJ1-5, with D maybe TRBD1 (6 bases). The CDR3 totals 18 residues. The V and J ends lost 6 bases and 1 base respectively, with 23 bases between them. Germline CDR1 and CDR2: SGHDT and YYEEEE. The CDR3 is CASNLGGAGASSNQPQHF. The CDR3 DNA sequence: TGTGCCAGCAATTTGGGCGGGGCAGGGGCCTCGAGCAATCAGCCCCAGCATTTT.

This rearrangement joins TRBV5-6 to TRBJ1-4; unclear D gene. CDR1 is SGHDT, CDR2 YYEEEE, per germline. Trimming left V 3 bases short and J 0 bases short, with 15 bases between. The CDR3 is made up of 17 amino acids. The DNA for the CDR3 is TGTGCCAGCAGCTCCGCATGGGGATCGGCAACTAATGAAAAACTGTTTTTT. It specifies CASSSAWGSATNEKLFF.

The CDR3 nucleotides read TGTGCCAGCAGCCTAATGGGACAACCAAACACAGATACGCAGTATTTT. Its translation is CASSLMGQPNTDTQYF. The V call is TRBV4-2, the J call TRBJ2-3; D may be TRBD1 (6 bases). The V end lost 4 bases, the J end lost 2 bases, and 16 bases lay between the germline ends. The CDR3 is 16 residues long. Germline V gives CDR1 LGHNA, CDR2 YNFKEQ.

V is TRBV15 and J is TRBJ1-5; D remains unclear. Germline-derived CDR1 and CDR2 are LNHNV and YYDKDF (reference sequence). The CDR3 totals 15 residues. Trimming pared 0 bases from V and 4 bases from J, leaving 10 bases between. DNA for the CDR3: TGTGCCACCAGCAGAGATAGGGCCGATAATCAGCCCCAGCATTTT. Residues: CATSRDRADNQPQHF.